Listed below are T cell receptor beta chains from one sample, sequenced in a study of tumor and adjacent non-tumor tissue in lung cancer. TCRdb used MiXCR to reprocess the multiplex PCR reads, holding one entry per CDR3 protein. The repertoire holds almost 75,000 distinct CDR3 sequences, about two thirds seen once, with 28% in the top ten. Material: distant non-tumor lung tissue. These receptors came from a woman aged 50 to 65 with non-small cell lung cancer. Each CDR3 is given with its conserved first and last residue. Each record gives: D gene, clone size, J gene, V gene, CDR3 DNA, CDR3 protein. The D gene is left open where the match is weak. The size entry is marked missing in some rows and otherwise reads once, few, many or a size class.

D gene: NA
clone size: NA
J gene: TRBJ2-1
V gene: TRBV6-2/TRBV6-3
CDR3 DNA: TGTGGCAGTAAGCCGGATAGTAGGAATGAGGAGTTCTTC
CDR3 protein: CGSKPDSRNEEFF

D gene: NA
clone size: NA
J gene: TRBJ2-3
V gene: TRBV7-3
CDR3 DNA: TGTGCCAGCTCCACGGAGTTAACAGATGCGCAGTATTTT
CDR3 protein: CASSTELTDAQYF

D gene: NA
clone size: NA
J gene: TRBJ2-1
V gene: TRBV25-1
CDR3 DNA: TGTGCCAGCAGGTACCGGGGCGACGAGCAGTTCTTC
CDR3 protein: CASRYRGDEQFF

D gene: NA
clone size: NA
J gene: TRBJ2-1
V gene: TRBV12-3/TRBV12-4
CDR3 DNA: TGTGCCAGCACCACCTTGGAACAGGCAAGCAATAAGCAGTTCTTC
CDR3 protein: CASTTLEQASNKQFF

D gene: NA
clone size: NA
J gene: TRBJ2-5
V gene: TRBV29-1
CDR3 DNA: TGCTGGGTTCTTGGGTACCAAGAGACCCAGTACTTC
CDR3 protein: CWVLGYQETQYF

D gene: NA
clone size: many
J gene: TRBJ1-6
V gene: TRBV5-6
CDR3 DNA: TGTGCCAGCAGCTTGCAGCAAAATTCACCCCTCCACTTT
CDR3 protein: CASSLQQNSPLHF

D gene: NA
clone size: NA
J gene: TRBJ2-1
V gene: TRBV11-1
CDR3 DNA: TGTGCCTGCAGCTTACCTCAGCCGGATGAGCAGTTCTTC
CDR3 protein: CACSLPQPDEQFF

D gene: NA
clone size: NA
J gene: TRBJ2-7
V gene: TRBV20-1
CDR3 DNA: TGCAGTGCTGGCCGAGAAGGCACGGCTTACGAGCAGTACTTC
CDR3 protein: CSAGREGTAYEQYF

D gene: NA
clone size: NA
J gene: TRBJ2-6
V gene: TRBV11-2
CDR3 DNA: TGTGCTAGCAGCTTCAGCCCTGGGGCCAGCGTCCTGACTTTC
CDR3 protein: CASSFSPGASVLTF

D gene: NA
clone size: large
J gene: TRBJ2-6
V gene: TRBV4-3
CDR3 DNA: TGCGCCAGCAGCCAAGAAAATGATGGGAACTCTGGGGCCAACGTCCTGACTTTC
CDR3 protein: CASSQENDGNSGANVLTF

D gene: NA
clone size: NA
J gene: TRBJ2-5
V gene: TRBV6-2/TRBV6-3
CDR3 DNA: TGTGCCGGCAACAGCCGGAGGGACAGCCAAACTCCGATGGGTAACCAGTACTTC
CDR3 protein: CAGNSRRDSQTPMGNQYF

D gene: TRBD1
clone size: NA
J gene: TRBJ2-7
V gene: TRBV11-2
CDR3 DNA: TGTACCAGCAGCTTAGAGAGCGACAGGGTGGGCATCTACGTGCAGTACTTC
CDR3 protein: CTSSLESDRVGIYVQYF

D gene: TRBD2
clone size: many
J gene: TRBJ2-2
V gene: TRBV28
CDR3 DNA: TGTGCCAGCACCAAGGCGGGGGCCGGGGAGCTGTTTTTT
CDR3 protein: CASTKAGAGELFF

D gene: NA
clone size: many
J gene: TRBJ2-2
V gene: TRBV6-1
CDR3 DNA: TGTGCCAGCAGTGAAGCGGAGGAAGGGCCCGGGGAGCTGTTTTTT
CDR3 protein: CASSEAEEGPGELFF

D gene: NA
clone size: NA
J gene: TRBJ1-5
V gene: TRBV5-1
CDR3 DNA: TGCGCCAGCAGCTTGGACATTAATCAGCCCCAGCATTTT
CDR3 protein: CASSLDINQPQHF

D gene: NA
clone size: NA
J gene: TRBJ2-1
V gene: TRBV29-1
CDR3 DNA: TGCAGCATTGACTTCGACCCTTACAATGAGCATTTCTTC
CDR3 protein: CSIDFDPYNEHFF

D gene: TRBD1
clone size: NA
J gene: TRBJ1-5
V gene: TRBV4-1
CDR3 DNA: TGCGCCAGCAACCAAGTGAGGACAGGCCTCGGCGGTCAGCCCCAGCATTTT
CDR3 protein: CASNQVRTGLGGQPQHF

D gene: TRBD2
clone size: NA
J gene: TRBJ2-1
V gene: TRBV10-3
CDR3 DNA: TGTGCCACCCTAGCGGGAGCGGTCTCCTACAATGAGCAATTCTTC
CDR3 protein: CATLAGAVSYNEQFF

D gene: TRBD2
clone size: NA
J gene: TRBJ2-1
V gene: TRBV11-2
CDR3 DNA: TGTGCCAGCAGCTTACCCCTAGCGGGAAGGGGGAATCAGCAGTTCTTC
CDR3 protein: CASSLPLAGRGNQQFF

D gene: NA
clone size: NA
J gene: TRBJ1-1
V gene: TRBV4-1
CDR3 DNA: TGCGCCAGCAGCCAAGATCTCTGCAGGGTTTGCACTGAAGCTTTCTTT
CDR3 protein: CASSQDLCRVCTEAFF

D gene: NA
clone size: NA
J gene: TRBJ2-3
V gene: TRBV20-1
CDR3 DNA: TGCAGCGCTCTGGGGCGGGGAACTTACACAGATACGCAGTATTTT
CDR3 protein: CSALGRGTYTDTQYF

D gene: NA
clone size: medium-sized
J gene: TRBJ2-7
V gene: TRBV11-2
CDR3 DNA: TGTGCCAGCAGCTTAGATCCCAGCTCCTACGAGCAGTACTTC
CDR3 protein: CASSLDPSSYEQYF

D gene: NA
clone size: NA
J gene: TRBJ1-2
V gene: TRBV28
CDR3 DNA: TGTGCCGGCAGTTCCCAGACCTCGGGGGGGCGCAAGGTCTATGGCTACACGTTC
CDR3 protein: CAGSSQTSGGRKVYGYTF

D gene: NA
clone size: once
J gene: TRBJ2-5
V gene: TRBV29-1
CDR3 DNA: TGCAGCGTTGCGGTCAATAGCGGAAAGGTTGTGGTGACCCAGTACTTC
CDR3 protein: CSVAVNSGKVVVTQYF

D gene: TRBD2
clone size: few
J gene: TRBJ2-1
V gene: TRBV28
CDR3 DNA: TGTGCCAGCAGTACCCCTCTCGGCGGGAGCTCCTACAATGAGCAGTTCTTC
CDR3 protein: CASSTPLGGSSYNEQFF

D gene: TRBD2
clone size: NA
J gene: TRBJ2-2
V gene: TRBV20-1
CDR3 DNA: TGCAATGCTAGACCCTTCAGCGGGAGAGGCAACGGGGAGCTGTTTTTT
CDR3 protein: CNARPFSGRGNGELFF

D gene: TRBD2
clone size: NA
J gene: TRBJ2-7
V gene: TRBV20-1
CDR3 DNA: TGCGGTGCTGGGGATGGGAGTGGCGGGAGATCGTACGAGCAGTACTTC
CDR3 protein: CGAGDGSGGRSYEQYF

D gene: TRBD2
clone size: NA
J gene: TRBJ2-1
V gene: TRBV29-1
CDR3 DNA: TGCAGCGCCAAGACTAGCGGGACCTGGGGGGGTGGGCAGTTCTTT
CDR3 protein: CSAKTSGTWGGGQFF

D gene: TRBD1
clone size: many
J gene: TRBJ2-7
V gene: TRBV10-3
CDR3 DNA: TGTGCCAGCAGACAGGGGCACGGCAAGCAGTACTTC
CDR3 protein: CASRQGHGKQYF

D gene: NA
clone size: NA
J gene: TRBJ2-1
V gene: TRBV11-1
CDR3 DNA: TGTGCCAGTAGCTTCCCTCCAGACGACGAGCAGTTCTTC
CDR3 protein: CASSFPPDDEQFF

D gene: NA
clone size: NA
J gene: TRBJ1-2
V gene: TRBV29-1
CDR3 DNA: TGCAGCATTGAAAGTTCGGTTGGCTACTCCTTC
CDR3 protein: CSIESSVGYSF

D gene: NA
clone size: NA
J gene: TRBJ2-4
V gene: TRBV12-3/TRBV12-4
CDR3 DNA: TGTGCCAGCAGTTTAGACAGTAGGGTCAATAACATTCAGTACTTC
CDR3 protein: CASSLDSRVNNIQYF

D gene: NA
clone size: large
J gene: TRBJ1-5
V gene: TRBV12-3/TRBV12-4
CDR3 DNA: TGTGCCAGCAGTGACACAGGTGGTAATCAGCCCCAGCATTTT
CDR3 protein: CASSDTGGNQPQHF

D gene: TRBD2
clone size: NA
J gene: TRBJ2-2
V gene: TRBV20-1
CDR3 DNA: TGCACTGCTGGAGCGGGGGGCAACACCGGAGAGCTGTTTTTT
CDR3 protein: CTAGAGGNTGELFF

D gene: NA
clone size: NA
J gene: TRBJ2-5
V gene: TRBV4-1
CDR3 DNA: TGCGCCAGCAGCCAAGGTGGCAGGGAAGGGGTAAGTGAGACCCAGTACTTC
CDR3 protein: CASSQGGREGVSETQYF

D gene: NA
clone size: few
J gene: TRBJ1-1
V gene: TRBV4-1
CDR3 DNA: TGCGCCAGCAGTCAGGATCATTACAGGGCGAACACTGAAGCTTTCTTT
CDR3 protein: CASSQDHYRANTEAFF

D gene: NA
clone size: NA
J gene: TRBJ1-1
V gene: TRBV6-6
CDR3 DNA: TGCGCCAGCAGTCCCGCCAGCGGGGACACTGAAGCTTTCTTT
CDR3 protein: CASSPASGDTEAFF

D gene: NA
clone size: NA
J gene: TRBJ1-2
V gene: TRBV20-1
CDR3 DNA: TGCAGTACTAGAGTACAGCCAGGAAAATATGGCTACACCTTC
CDR3 protein: CSTRVQPGKYGYTF

D gene: NA
clone size: many
J gene: TRBJ1-2
V gene: TRBV6-5
CDR3 DNA: TGTGCCAGCAGTTACAGCAGGGGCTATGGCTACACCTTC
CDR3 protein: CASSYSRGYGYTF

D gene: NA
clone size: many
J gene: TRBJ1-2
V gene: TRBV10-3
CDR3 DNA: TGTGCCATCAGTGAGACTAACTATGGCTACACCTTC
CDR3 protein: CAISETNYGYTF

D gene: TRBD2
clone size: many
J gene: TRBJ2-3
V gene: TRBV6-1
CDR3 DNA: TGTGCCAGCAGTGAACTAGCGGGAGGGCCAGATACGCAGTATTTT
CDR3 protein: CASSELAGGPDTQYF

D gene: NA
clone size: NA
J gene: TRBJ2-5
V gene: TRBV11-2
CDR3 DNA: TGTGCCAGTAGCTTAGATTGTCAAGAGGCCCAGTACTTC
CDR3 protein: CASSLDCQEAQYF

D gene: TRBD1
clone size: NA
J gene: TRBJ1-2
V gene: TRBV28
CDR3 DNA: TGTGCCAGCAAATCATCTAGGGGACAGGTTAAGGGCTACACCTTC
CDR3 protein: CASKSSRGQVKGYTF

D gene: NA
clone size: NA
J gene: TRBJ2-5
V gene: TRBV29-1
CDR3 DNA: TGCAGCGTTGCTGTCAAAAGCAGGAGGGTTGTGGAGACCCAGTACTTC
CDR3 protein: CSVAVKSRRVVETQYF

D gene: NA
clone size: NA
J gene: TRBJ1-1
V gene: TRBV11-2
CDR3 DNA: TGTGCCACCGTTCTGGACGTGGGGTACATTGAAGCTTTCTTT
CDR3 protein: CATVLDVGYIEAFF

D gene: NA
clone size: once
J gene: TRBJ1-2
V gene: TRBV28
CDR3 DNA: TGTGCCAGCAGTTTAGCCCGGACATGGGGAGGCTATGGCTACACCTTC
CDR3 protein: CASSLARTWGGYGYTF

D gene: NA
clone size: NA
J gene: TRBJ1-5
V gene: TRBV11-2
CDR3 DNA: TGTCCCAGCATCTTAGCGGGCCGAGGCAATCAGCCCCGACATTTT
CDR3 protein: CPSILAGRGNQPRHF

D gene: TRBD1
clone size: NA
J gene: TRBJ2-3
V gene: TRBV28
CDR3 DNA: TGTGCCACCAGACCCGACAGGGTCAGAGATACGCAGTATTTT
CDR3 protein: CATRPDRVRDTQYF

D gene: NA
clone size: NA
J gene: TRBJ2-1
V gene: TRBV6-1
CDR3 DNA: TGTGCCAGCAGTGAAGAGGGCGAGGCGTCATACAATGAGCAGTTCTTC
CDR3 protein: CASSEEGEASYNEQFF

D gene: NA
clone size: NA
J gene: TRBJ1-1
V gene: TRBV20-1
CDR3 DNA: TGCAGTGCTAGCCTAAGACGGGACTCTGGAGCTTTCTTT
CDR3 protein: CSASLRRDSGAFF